This T cell receptor (beta chain) was obtained from a study of CD8+ T cells in alopecia areata. Study summary: Patients given treatment had severity scored by the percentage of scalp area affected.

This CDR3 has 12 residues. Germline values: CDR1 MNHEY, CDR2 SVGAGI. With 0 bases removed from V and 5 bases from J, the gap between germline ends came to 4 bases. The treatment: oral pan-JAK inhibitor, 5-10 mg twice daily. Study results and limitations: Lesional scalp, especially alopecia totalis/universalis, showed higher clonality than normal scalp. There were many expanded lesional clones persisting in scalp and blood during tofacitinib.

A word on this clone: Its target is unknown. This CDR3 is also generated by other DNA sequences in the sample.

cDNA reverse transcribed from extracted RNA served as the sequencing template. Here immunoSEQ multiplex PCR was the method, and the copy in TCRdb shows in-frame clones only, minus some. The data contain about 190,000 clones, 45% to 65% of them singletons. Sequencing used CD4+ T cells sorted from blood, obtained at week 4, from a patient treated with tofacitinib. The TCR was taken from a human donor with alopecia areata. J is TRBJ2-5 and V is TRBV6-5; D unclear. CDR3 region: CASSYSGETQYF. The CDR3 bases are TGTGCCAGCAGTTACTCAGGGGAGACCCAGTACTTC.